This T cell receptor beta chain was sequenced during a study of cytomegalovirus exposure and HLA in healthy donors. Regarding the study as a whole: Among TCR beta chains, those listed as cytomegalovirus-associated numbered under 200. For presence/absence analyses, sequencing depth was assumed to be roughly uniform across donors.

It was with 60 Vbeta and 13 Jbeta primers that the PCR ran. Assay: immunoSEQ multiplex PCR; the TCRdb copy retains only in-frame clones and omits some. Counted here are about 150,000 clones, approximately 83% occurring once; the ten biggest clones make up approximately 2%. Comments on this clone: Its antigen is unknown. Since no conserved phenylalanine or tryptophan closes the CDR3, a read error is the likely cause. Because the CDR3's place on the DNA is in doubt, the DNA is left out and the CDR3 is given as listed by TCRdb.

The CDR3 is 9 residues long, counting both termini. The germline V gene encodes CDR1 SGHVS and CDR2 FNYEAQ. The TCR originated in a woman aged 40 to 55 in good health and CMV-seronegative. This chain joins TRBV7-6 and TRBJ1-2; the D call TRBD1 from the table was never checked on the DNA. The sequencing sample was made of PBMCs. The CDR3 sequence: CASSHSGGG.